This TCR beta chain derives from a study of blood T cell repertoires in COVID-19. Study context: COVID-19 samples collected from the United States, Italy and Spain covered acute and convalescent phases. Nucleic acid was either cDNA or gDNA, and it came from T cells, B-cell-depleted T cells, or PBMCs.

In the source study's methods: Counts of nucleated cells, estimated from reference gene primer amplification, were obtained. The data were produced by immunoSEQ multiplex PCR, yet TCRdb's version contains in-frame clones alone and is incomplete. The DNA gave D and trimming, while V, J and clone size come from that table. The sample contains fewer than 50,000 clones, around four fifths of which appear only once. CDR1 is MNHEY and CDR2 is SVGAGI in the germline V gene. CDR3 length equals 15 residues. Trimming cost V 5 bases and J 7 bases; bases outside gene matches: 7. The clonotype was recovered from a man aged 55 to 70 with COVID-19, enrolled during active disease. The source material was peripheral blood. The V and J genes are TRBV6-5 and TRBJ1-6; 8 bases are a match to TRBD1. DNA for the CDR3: TGTGCCAGCAGTCCAGGACAGGGACCGAATTCACCCCTCCACTTT. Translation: CASSPGQGPNSPLHF.